This T cell receptor (beta chain) was recorded in a study of T cells in Graves' hyperthyroidism and ophthalmopathy. This CDR3 spans 14 amino acids. Germline V gives CDR1 DFQATT, CDR2 SNEGSKA (reference sequence). Trimming removed 5 bases from V and 3 bases from J, with 15 bases in between. This clonotype was observed at least ten times. TCR beta CDR3 sequences were amplified from RNA transcripts. The primer set for the first-round RT-PCR of the TCR CDR3 was HTBI. TCRdb reanalysed the multiplex PCR reads using MiXCR and keeps one entry per CDR3 protein. This sample carries a few hundred thousand distinct CDR3 sequences, 15% to 18% of them seen once, and the ten largest clones take roughly 6.6%.

The TCR sequence derives from a woman aged 25 to 45 with Graves' hyperthyroidism. The chain employs TRBV20-1 and TRBJ2-3; D perhaps matches TRBD2 (7 bases). Material for sequencing was blood. The CDR3 bases are TGCAGTGCTTTGGGGGGGGGCCGGACAGATACGCAGTATTTT. The encoded protein is CSALGGGRTDTQYF.